The clone carrying this TCR beta chain was seen a single time. The V end lost 4 bases, the J end lost 0 bases, and 13 bases lay between the germline ends. The germline V gene has CDR1 KGHSH and CDR2 LQKENI. The CDR3 totals 16 residues. In the authors' workflow: Nucleated cell number was recorded as an estimate derived from reference gene primer amplification. Some clones are missing from TCRdb's copy, which holds only in-frame ones; the method was immunoSEQ multiplex PCR. From that table come the V and J calls and clone size; the DNA was used to work out D and trimming. The sample lists under 250,000 clones; roughly 80% were seen once. These data belong to a study of blood T cell repertoires in COVID-19.

The sequence came from a woman aged 60-75 years with acute or convalescent COVID-19. The V and J genes are TRBV18 and TRBJ1-3, with D possibly TRBD1 on 6 matching bases. Sequenced: peripheral blood. This CDR3 is CASSLLNRDSGNTIYF. As DNA, the CDR3 is TGTGCCAGCTCACTTCTGAACAGGGACTCTGGAAACACCATATATTTT.